Included here is one TCR beta chain sequence, with context. The antigen is undetermined. Arm-PCR of CDR3 regions with iRepertoire HTBI primers generated TCR beta libraries. TCRdb re-called the multiplex PCR reads with MiXCR, one entry per CDR3 protein. The profile shows 400,000 to 500,000 distinct CDR3 sequences, around 16% of them singletons. Germline CDR1 reads SGHRS; CDR2 reads YFSETQ. With V trimmed by 5 bases and J by 3 bases, 5 bases remained unmatched. The CDR3 runs 15 residues. Specified time point: newly diagnosed GD, antithyroid drugs for less than 3 months. Researchers made the TCR library from RNA that was extracted from PBMCs. The source of the sample is a study of regulatory T cells in long-lasting Graves disease. Whole-study findings and limits: With persistent disease, TRBV28, TRBJ1-2 and TRBJ2-5 were the favored segments.

These data were also reused for a study on T cells in Graves' hyperthyroidism and ophthalmopathy. This second study notes: The HTBI primer set served for first-round RT-PCR of the TCR CDR3.

The receptor was derived from a woman aged 40 to 50 with Graves disease. This chain uses TRBV5-1 with TRBJ2-3, with TRBD1 matching 11 bases. Source: peripheral blood mononuclear cells (PBMCs), taken at new diagnosis, from a patient treated with antithyroid drugs. CDR3 bases: TGCGCCAGCAGTCGGGACAGGGGGGGGACAGATACGCAGTATTTT. Translating it yields CASSRDRGGTDTQYF.